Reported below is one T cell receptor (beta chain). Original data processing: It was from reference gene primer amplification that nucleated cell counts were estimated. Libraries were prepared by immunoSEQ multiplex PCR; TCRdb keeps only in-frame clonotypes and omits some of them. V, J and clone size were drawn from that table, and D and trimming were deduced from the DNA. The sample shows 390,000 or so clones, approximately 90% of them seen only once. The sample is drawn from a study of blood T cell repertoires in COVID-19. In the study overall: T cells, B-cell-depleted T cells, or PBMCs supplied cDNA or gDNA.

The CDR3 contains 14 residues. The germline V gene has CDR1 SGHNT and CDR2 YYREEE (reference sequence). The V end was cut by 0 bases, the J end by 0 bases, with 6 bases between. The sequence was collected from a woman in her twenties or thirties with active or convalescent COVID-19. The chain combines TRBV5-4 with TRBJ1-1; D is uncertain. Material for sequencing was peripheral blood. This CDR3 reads CASSLEQVNTEAFF. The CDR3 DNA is TGTGCCAGCAGCTTGGAGCAGGTGAACACTGAAGCTTTCTTT. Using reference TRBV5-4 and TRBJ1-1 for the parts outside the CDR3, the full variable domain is ETGVTQSPTHLIKTRGQQVTLRCSSQSGHNTVSWYQQALGQGPQFIFQYYREEENGRGNFPPRFSGLQFPNYSSELNVNALELDDSALYLCASSLEQVNTEAFFGQGTRLTVV.